Reported below is one T cell receptor (beta chain). Its matching antigen is unknown. This record comes from a study of Graves' ophthalmopathy and Graves' hyperthyroidism. In the study overall: Before any treatment, peripheral blood was taken at the initial diagnosis. Regarding the study as a whole: Using a 13-signature model, the authors split ophthalmopathy from stable hyperthyroidism, with 87.88% sensitivity and approximately 78% specificity.

V lost 2 bases and J 2 bases, leaving 9 bases between the germline ends. The CDR3 runs to 14 residues. Germline values: CDR1 LNHDA, CDR2 SQIVND (reference sequence). The authors amplified TCR beta CDR3 regions from RNA transcripts. RT-PCR was first run with HTBI primers, then multiplex PCR in a second round. TCRdb re-called the multiplex PCR reads through MiXCR, storing one row per CDR3 protein. This sample has about 660,000 distinct CDR3 sequences, with 35% to 50% found just once. The PBMCs originated from more than 8 ml of fresh peripheral blood. The V and J genes are TRBV19 and TRBJ1-2, with D possibly matching TRBD1 (5 bases). What was sequenced was peripheral blood. The sequence came from an adult man with Graves' ophthalmopathy. DNA for the CDR3: TGTGCCAGTAGTATACAGGGCGGAAACTATGGCTACACCTTC. This codes for CASSIQGGNYGYTF.